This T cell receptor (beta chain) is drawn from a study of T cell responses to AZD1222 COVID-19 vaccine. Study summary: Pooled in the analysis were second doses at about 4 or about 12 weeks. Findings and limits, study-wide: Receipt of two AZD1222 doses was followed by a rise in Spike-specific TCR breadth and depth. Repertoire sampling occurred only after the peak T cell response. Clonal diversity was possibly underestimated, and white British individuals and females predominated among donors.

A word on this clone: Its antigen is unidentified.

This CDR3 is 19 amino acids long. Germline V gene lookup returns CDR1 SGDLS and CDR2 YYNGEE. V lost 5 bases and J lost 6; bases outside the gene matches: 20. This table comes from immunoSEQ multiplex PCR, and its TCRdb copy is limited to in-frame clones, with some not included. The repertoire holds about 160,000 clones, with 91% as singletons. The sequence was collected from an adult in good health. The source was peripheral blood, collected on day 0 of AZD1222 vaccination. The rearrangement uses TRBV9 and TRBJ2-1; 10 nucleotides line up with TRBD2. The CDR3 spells CASSSHQGGSGRATNEQFF. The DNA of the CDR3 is TGTGCCAGCAGTTCCCATCAGGGGGGGAGCGGGAGGGCGACCAATGAGCAGTTCTTC.